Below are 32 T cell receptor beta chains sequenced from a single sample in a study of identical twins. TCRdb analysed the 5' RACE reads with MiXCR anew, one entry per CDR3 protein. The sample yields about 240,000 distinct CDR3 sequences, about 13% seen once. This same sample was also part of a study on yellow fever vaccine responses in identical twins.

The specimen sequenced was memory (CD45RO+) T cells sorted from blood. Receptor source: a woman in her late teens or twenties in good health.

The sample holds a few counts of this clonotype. The CDR3: CASLYPGQETQYF. CDR3 DNA sequence: TGTGCCAGCCTCTACCCAGGCCAAGAGACCCAGTACTTC. The J gene is TRBJ2-5, the V gene TRBV7-9; the D is unclear. CDR1 is SEHNR and CDR2 is FQNEAQ in the germline V gene (reference sequence). The V end was cut by 8 bases, the J end by 1 base, with 11 bases between. This CDR3 is 13 amino acids long.

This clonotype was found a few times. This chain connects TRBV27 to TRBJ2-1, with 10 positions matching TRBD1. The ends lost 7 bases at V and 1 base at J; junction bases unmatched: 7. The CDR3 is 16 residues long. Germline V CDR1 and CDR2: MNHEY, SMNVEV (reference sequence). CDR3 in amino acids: CASTLTGGGSYNEQFF. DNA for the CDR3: TGTGCCAGCACTTTGACAGGGGGCGGTTCCTACAATGAGCAGTTCTTC.

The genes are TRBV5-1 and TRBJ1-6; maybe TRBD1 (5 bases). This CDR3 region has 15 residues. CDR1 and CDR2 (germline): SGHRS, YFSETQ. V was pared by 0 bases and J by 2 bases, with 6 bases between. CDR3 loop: CASSLGQTYNSPLHF. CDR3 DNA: TGCGCCAGCAGCTTGGGACAGACCTATAATTCACCCCTCCACTTT.

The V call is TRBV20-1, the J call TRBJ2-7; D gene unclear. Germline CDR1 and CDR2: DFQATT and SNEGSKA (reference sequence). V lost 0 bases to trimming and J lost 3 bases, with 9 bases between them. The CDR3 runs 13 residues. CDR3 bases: TGCAGTGCTAGAGAGCCTAGGTACTACGAGCAGTACTTC. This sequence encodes CSAREPRYYEQYF.

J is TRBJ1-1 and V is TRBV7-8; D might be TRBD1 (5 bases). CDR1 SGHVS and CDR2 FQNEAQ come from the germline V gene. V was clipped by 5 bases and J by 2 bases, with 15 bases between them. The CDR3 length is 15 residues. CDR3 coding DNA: TGTGCCAGCAGCCCAGTTCTGGGGGAAAACACTGAAGCTTTCTTT. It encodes CASSPVLGENTEAFF.

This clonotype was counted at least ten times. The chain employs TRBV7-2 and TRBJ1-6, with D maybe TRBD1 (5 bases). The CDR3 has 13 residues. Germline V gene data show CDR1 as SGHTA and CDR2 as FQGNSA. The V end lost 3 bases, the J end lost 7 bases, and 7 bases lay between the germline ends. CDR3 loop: CASSFPGNSPLHF. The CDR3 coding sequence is TGTGCCAGCAGCTTTCCAGGGAATTCACCCCTCCACTTT. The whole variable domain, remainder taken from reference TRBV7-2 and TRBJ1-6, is GAGVSQSPSNKVTEKGKDVELRCDPISGHTALYWYRQSLGQGLEFLIYFQGNSAPDKSGLPSDRFSAERTGGSVSTLTIQRTQQEDSAVYLCASSFPGNSPLHFGNGTRLTVT.

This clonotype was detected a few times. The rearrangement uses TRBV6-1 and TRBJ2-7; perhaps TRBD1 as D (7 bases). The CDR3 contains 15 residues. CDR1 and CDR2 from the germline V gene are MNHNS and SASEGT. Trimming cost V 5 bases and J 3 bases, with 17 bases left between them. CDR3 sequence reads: CASSPGGTVLYEQYF. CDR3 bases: TGTGCCAGCAGTCCAGGGGGGACAGTCCTCTACGAGCAGTACTTC.

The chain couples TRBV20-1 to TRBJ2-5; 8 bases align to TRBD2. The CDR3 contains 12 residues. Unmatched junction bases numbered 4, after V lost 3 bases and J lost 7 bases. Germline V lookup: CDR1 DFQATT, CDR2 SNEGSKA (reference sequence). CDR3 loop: CSASGRDGTQYF. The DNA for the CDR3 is TGCAGTGCTAGCGGGAGGGACGGGACCCAGTACTTC.

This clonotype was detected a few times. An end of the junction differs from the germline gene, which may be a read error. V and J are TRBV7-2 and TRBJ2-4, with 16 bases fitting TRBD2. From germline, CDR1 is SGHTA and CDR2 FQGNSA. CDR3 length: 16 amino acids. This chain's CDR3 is CASSLEGTSGRELRDF. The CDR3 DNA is TGTGCCAGCAGCTTAGAGGGGACTAGCGGGAGGGAGTTGCGGGACTTC.

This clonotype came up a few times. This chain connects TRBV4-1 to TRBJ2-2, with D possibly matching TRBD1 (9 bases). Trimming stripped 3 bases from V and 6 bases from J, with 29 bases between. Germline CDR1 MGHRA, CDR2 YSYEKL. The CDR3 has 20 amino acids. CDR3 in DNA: TGCGCCAGCAGCCAGATAACAGGGGGCTGGGGACTAGGGGGAGCCGGGGAGCTGTTTTTT. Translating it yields CASSQITGGWGLGGAGELFF.

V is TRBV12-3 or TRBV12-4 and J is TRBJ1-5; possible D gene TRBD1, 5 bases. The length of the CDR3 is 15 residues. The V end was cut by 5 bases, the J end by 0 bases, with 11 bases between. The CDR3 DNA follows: TGTGCCAGCAGTCGCACAGGTTTTAGCAATCAGCCCCAGCATTTT. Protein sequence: CASSRTGFSNQPQHF.

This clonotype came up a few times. This CDR3 is CASTTHLSTDTQYF. The CDR3 DNA reads TGTGCCAGCACCACCCACCTTTCCACAGATACGCAGTATTTT. The V and J genes are TRBV12-3 or TRBV12-4 and TRBJ2-3, with unresolved D. Deletions cut 7 bases from V and 2 bases from J, with 13 bases between. The CDR3 loop spans 14 amino acids.

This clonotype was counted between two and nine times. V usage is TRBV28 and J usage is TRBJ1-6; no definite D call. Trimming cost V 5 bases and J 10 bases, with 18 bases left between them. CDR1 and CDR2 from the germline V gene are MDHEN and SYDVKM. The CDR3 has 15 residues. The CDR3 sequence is CASSIAASRGSPLHF. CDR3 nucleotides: TGTGCCAGCAGTATTGCCGCGTCCAGAGGCTCACCCCTCCACTTT.

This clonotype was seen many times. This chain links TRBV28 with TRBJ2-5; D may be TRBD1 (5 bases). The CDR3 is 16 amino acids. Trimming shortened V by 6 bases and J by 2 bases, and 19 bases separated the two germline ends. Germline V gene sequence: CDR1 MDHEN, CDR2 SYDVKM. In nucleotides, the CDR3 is TGTGCCAGCAGCTTCCGACAGAGATTCCAGCAAGAGACCCAGTACTTC. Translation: CASSFRQRFQQETQYF.

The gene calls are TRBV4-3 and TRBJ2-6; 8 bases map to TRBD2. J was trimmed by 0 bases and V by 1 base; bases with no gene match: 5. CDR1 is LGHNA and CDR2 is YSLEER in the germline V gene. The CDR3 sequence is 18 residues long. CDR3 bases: TGCGCCAGCAGCCAAGGGACTAGCCTTTTCTCTGGGGCCAACGTCCTGACTTTC. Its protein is CASSQGTSLFSGANVLTF.

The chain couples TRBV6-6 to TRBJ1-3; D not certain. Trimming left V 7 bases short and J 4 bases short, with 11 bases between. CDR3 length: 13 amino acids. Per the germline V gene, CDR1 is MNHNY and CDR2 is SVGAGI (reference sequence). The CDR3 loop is CASISPGGNTIYF. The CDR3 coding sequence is TGTGCCAGCATATCTCCGGGGGGAAACACCATATATTTT.

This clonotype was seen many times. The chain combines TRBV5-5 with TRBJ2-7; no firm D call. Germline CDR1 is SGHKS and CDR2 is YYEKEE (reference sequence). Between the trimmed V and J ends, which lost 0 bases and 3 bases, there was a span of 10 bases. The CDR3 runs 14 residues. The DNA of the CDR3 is TGTGCCAGCAGCTTGGGCCAGGTTCTCTACGAGCAGTACTTC. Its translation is CASSLGQVLYEQYF.

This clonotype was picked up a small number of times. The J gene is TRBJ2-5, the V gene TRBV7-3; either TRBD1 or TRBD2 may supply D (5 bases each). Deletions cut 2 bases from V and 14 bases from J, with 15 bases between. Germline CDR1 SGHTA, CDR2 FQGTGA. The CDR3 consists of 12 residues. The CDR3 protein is CASSLDKGPLYF. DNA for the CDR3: TGTGCCAGCAGCTTAGATAAGGGACCACTTTACTTC.

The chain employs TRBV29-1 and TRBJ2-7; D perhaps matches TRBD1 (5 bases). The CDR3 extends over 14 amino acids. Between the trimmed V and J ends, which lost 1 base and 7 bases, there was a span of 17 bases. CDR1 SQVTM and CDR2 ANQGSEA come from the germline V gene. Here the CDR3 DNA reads TGCAGCGTTGAAGGGCAGGCTTCAAGGGGAGAGCAGTACTTC. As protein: CSVEGQASRGEQYF.

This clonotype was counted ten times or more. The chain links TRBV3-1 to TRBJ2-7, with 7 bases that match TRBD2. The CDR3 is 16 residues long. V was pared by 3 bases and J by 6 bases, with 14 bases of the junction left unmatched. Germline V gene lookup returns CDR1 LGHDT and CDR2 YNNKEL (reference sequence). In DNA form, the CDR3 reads TGTGCCAGCAGCCAGTCCTACGGGGGGAAGTGGGGCGAGCAGTACTTC. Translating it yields CASSQSYGGKWGEQYF.

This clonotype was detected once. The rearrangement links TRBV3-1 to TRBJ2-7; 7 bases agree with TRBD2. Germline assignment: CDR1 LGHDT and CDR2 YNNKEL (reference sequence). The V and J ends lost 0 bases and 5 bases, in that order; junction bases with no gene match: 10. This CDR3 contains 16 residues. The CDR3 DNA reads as TGTGCCAGCAGCCAAGACTCGGCGGGAGCTGGGGACGAGCAGTACTTC. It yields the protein CASSQDSAGAGDEQYF.

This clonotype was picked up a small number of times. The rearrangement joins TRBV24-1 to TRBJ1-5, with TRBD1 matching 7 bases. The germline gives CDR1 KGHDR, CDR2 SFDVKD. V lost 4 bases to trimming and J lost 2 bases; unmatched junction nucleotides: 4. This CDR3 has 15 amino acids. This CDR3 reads CATSETGSGNQPQHF. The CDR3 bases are TGTGCCACCAGTGAGACAGGGTCGGGCAATCAGCCCCAGCATTTT.

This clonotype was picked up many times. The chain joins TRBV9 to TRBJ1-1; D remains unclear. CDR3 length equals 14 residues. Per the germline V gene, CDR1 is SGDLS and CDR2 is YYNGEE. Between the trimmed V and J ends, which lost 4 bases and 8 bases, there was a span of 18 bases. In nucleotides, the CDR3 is TGTGCCAGCAGCCCCCGTGCGGGTAAGGCGGAAGCTTTCTTT. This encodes CASSPRAGKAEAFF.

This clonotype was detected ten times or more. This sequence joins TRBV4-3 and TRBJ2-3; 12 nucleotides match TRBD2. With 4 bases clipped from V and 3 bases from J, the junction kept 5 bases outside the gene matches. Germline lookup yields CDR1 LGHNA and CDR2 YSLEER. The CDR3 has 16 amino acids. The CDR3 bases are TGCGCCAGCAGCCTCCGGGGACTAGCGGGTACAGATACGCAGTATTTT. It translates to CASSLRGLAGTDTQYF.

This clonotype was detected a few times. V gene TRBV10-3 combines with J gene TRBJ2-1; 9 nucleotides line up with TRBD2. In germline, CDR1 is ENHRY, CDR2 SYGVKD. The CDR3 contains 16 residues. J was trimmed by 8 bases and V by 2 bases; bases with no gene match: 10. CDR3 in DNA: TGTGCCATCAGTGAGGCTAGCGGGGCAATGAGGGATGAGCAGTTCTTC. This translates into CAISEASGAMRDEQFF.

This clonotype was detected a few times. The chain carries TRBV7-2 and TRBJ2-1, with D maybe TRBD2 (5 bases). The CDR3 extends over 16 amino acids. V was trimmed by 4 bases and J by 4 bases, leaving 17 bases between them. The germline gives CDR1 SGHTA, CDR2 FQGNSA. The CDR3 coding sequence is TGTGCCAGCAGCTCGCGGGTCACGGTTACATACAATGAGCAGTTCTTC. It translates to CASSSRVTVTYNEQFF.

CDR3 protein: CSARDKGTDYGYTF. The CDR3 bases are TGCAGTGCTAGAGACAAGGGGACGGACTATGGCTACACCTTC. The chain links TRBV20-1 to TRBJ1-2, with D maybe TRBD1 (5 bases). V was trimmed by 0 bases and J by 3 bases, leaving 11 bases between them. This CDR3 has 14 residues. Germline V gives CDR1 DFQATT, CDR2 SNEGSKA (reference sequence).

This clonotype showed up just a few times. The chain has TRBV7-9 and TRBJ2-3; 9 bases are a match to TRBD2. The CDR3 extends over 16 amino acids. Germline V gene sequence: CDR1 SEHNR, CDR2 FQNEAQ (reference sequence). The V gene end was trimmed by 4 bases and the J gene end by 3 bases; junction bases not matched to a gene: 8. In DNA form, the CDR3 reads TGTGCCAGCAGCTCTTCGGCGGGGGGGTTGACAGATACGCAGTATTTT. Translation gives CASSSSAGGLTDTQYF.

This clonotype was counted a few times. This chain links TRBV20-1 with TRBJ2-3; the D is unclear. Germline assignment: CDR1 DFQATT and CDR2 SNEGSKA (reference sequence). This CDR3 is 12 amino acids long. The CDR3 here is CSLGRSTDTQYF. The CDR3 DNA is TGCAGCCTCGGACGGAGCACAGATACGCAGTATTTT.

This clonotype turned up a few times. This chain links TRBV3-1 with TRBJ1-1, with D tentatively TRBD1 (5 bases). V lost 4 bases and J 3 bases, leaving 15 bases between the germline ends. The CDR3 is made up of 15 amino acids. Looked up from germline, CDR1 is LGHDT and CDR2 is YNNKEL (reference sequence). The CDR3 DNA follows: TGTGCCAGCAGCCCTACAGGCGGCGGGGACACTGAAGCTTTCTTT. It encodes CASSPTGGGDTEAFF.

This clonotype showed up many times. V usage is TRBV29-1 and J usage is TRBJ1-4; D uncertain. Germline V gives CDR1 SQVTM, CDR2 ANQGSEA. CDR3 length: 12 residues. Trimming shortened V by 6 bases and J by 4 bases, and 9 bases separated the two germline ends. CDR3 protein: CSVFGDNEKLFF. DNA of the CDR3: TGCAGCGTGTTCGGGGATAATGAAAAACTGTTTTTT.

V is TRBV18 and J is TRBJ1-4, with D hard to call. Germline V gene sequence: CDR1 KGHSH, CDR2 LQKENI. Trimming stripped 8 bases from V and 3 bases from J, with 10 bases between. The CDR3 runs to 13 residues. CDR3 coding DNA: TGTGCCAGCCACAGAGGGTCTAATGAAAAACTGTTTTTT. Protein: CASHRGSNEKLFF.